This T cell receptor (beta chain) comes out of a study of OX40 agonist ivuxolimab in advanced cancers. Study background: Every 2 weeks, patients got intravenous ivuxolimab at one of six dose levels (0.01-10 mg/kg).

Trimming cost V 1 base and J 4 bases, with 17 bases left between them. In germline, CDR1 is SGHVS, CDR2 FQNEAQ. The CDR3 runs to 17 residues. TCRdb keeps only in-frame clones here, not all; method: immunoSEQ multiplex PCR. The table shows tens of thousands of clones, with 84% occurring only once. The chain employs TRBV7-8 and TRBJ1-3; D might be TRBD1 (5 bases). Here the sequenced sample was CD4+ or CD8+ T cells sorted from blood, taken in a trial of the OX40 agonist ivuxolimab. The sequence came from an adult with an advanced solid tumor such as melanoma, head and neck, liver or kidney cancer. The CDR3 spells CASSLEPSREAGNTIYF. As DNA, the CDR3 is TGTGCCAGCAGCTTAGAACCATCCAGGGAGGCAGGAAACACCATATATTTT.